This is a list of T cell receptor beta chains from one sample in a study of CD8+CD57+ T cells in acquired aplastic anemia. From the reads, TCRdb called clonotypes with MiXCR, one entry per CDR3 protein. The sample has around 170,000 distinct CDR3 sequences, just under 50% seen once. The specimen was sorted CD4+, CD8+, or CD8+CD57+ T cells (not recorded which) from PBMCs. These receptor sequences come from a human donor with aplastic anemia. The CDR3 runs from the conserved cysteine through the conserved F or W. A D gene is named only where the DNA matches it firmly. Rows give clone size only sometimes, using once, few, many, or a class for an expanded clone.

d_gene | j_gene | v_gene | abundance | CDR3aa | CDR3nt
TRBD2 | TRBJ2-7 | TRBV4-1 | . | CASSQAERGTYEQYF | TGCGCCAGCAGCCAAGCTGAGCGGGGGACCTACGAGCAGTACTTC
. | TRBJ2-7 | TRBV11-1 | once | CASSPPLGRGFYEQYF | TGTGCCAGCAGCCCCCCTTTGGGCAGGGGCTTCTACGAGCAGTACTTC
TRBD1 | TRBJ1-2 | TRBV24-1 | . | CATSGDRNGYTF | TGTGCCACCAGTGGGGACAGAAATGGCTACACCTTC
. | TRBJ1-3 | TRBV9 | once | CASSVWGSGNTIYF | TGTGCCAGCAGCGTATGGGGATCCGGAAACACCATATATTTT
. | TRBJ1-3 | TRBV7-8 | many | CASSLAQAGSGNTIYF | TGTGCCAGCAGCTTAGCTCAAGCAGGCTCTGGAAACACCATATATTTT
. | TRBJ2-5 | TRBV2 | many | CASSRDIGGGTQYF | TGTGCCAGCAGTAGGGACATTGGAGGGGGGACCCAGTACTTC
TRBD2 | TRBJ2-1 | TRBV10-3 | few | CAISDREGPSDEQFF | TGTGCCATCAGTGATAGGGAGGGCCCGTCAGATGAGCAGTTCTTC
. | TRBJ1-4 | TRBV9 | once | CASSVRGTNEKLFF | TGTGCCAGCAGCGTACGGGGGACTAATGAAAAACTGTTTTTT
. | TRBJ1-3 | TRBV7-9 | . | CASSLTVLGNTIYF | TGTGCCAGCAGCTTAACAGTATTGGGAAACACCATATATTTT
. | TRBJ2-3 | TRBV7-3 | . | CASSSVGGLDTQYF | TGTGCCAGCAGCTCCGTGGGGGGCCTTGATACGCAGTATTTT
. | TRBJ1-5 | TRBV19 | many | CASSIYGPRGQPQHF | TGTGCCAGTAGCATATACGGACCACGCGGGCAGCCCCAGCATTTT
TRBD1 | TRBJ2-7 | TRBV6-5 | many | CASRLTGGPYEQYF | TGTGCCAGCAGATTGACAGGGGGTCCCTACGAGCAGTACTTC
. | TRBJ1-5 | TRBV2 | few | CASTVGEGNQPQHF | TGTGCCAGCACCGTGGGGGAAGGCAATCAGCCCCAGCATTTT
. | TRBJ2-5 | TRBV7-3 | . | CASSLKASLQETQYF | TGTGCCAGCAGCTTAAAAGCTAGCCTACAAGAGACCCAGTACTTC
. | TRBJ1-3 | TRBV19 | many | CASSIQGGGNTIYF | TGTGCCAGTAGTATTCAAGGAGGTGGAAACACCATATATTTT
TRBD2 | TRBJ2-1 | TRBV3-1 | few | CASSSRPTSGRDNEQFF | TGTGCCAGCAGCTCTAGGCCGACTAGCGGGAGGGACAATGAGCAGTTCTTC
. | TRBJ1-3 | TRBV6-5 | many | CASSSRHNTGNTIYF | TGTGCCAGCAGTTCTAGACACAATACTGGAAACACCATATATTTT
. | TRBJ1-1 | TRBV15 | . | CATSRDEVWASPTEAFF | TGTGCCACCAGCAGAGATGAGGTCTGGGCGTCGCCGACTGAAGCTTTCTTT
. | TRBJ1-2 | TRBV24-1 | many | CATSDPLRRQSYGYTF | TGTGCCACCAGTGACCCCCTGCGGAGACAATCCTATGGCTACACCTTC
TRBD1 | TRBJ2-5 | TRBV2 | . | CASRRPGGEETQYF | TGTGCCAGCAGACGGCCAGGGGGTGAGGAGACCCAGTACTTC
. | TRBJ2-3 | TRBV5-1 | . | CATRLPSTDTQYF | TGCGCCACCCGGCTCCCTAGCACAGATACGCAGTATTTT
. | TRBJ2-3 | TRBV10-3 | . | CASGGAGRDTQYF | TGTGCCAGTGGGGGCGCAGGTCGGGATACGCAGTATTTT
. | TRBJ2-3 | TRBV10-3 | few | CAISAGTLGNQGQYF | TGTGCCATCAGTGCCGGAACGTTGGGAAATCAGGGGCAGTATTTT